This T cell receptor beta chain came from a study of T cell responses to AZD1222 COVID-19 vaccine. CDR3 length: 13 amino acids. Germline V lookup: CDR1 MNHEY, CDR2 SVGAGI. The V and J ends lost 0 bases and 8 bases respectively, with 10 bases between them. The data were produced by immunoSEQ multiplex PCR, yet TCRdb's version contains in-frame clones alone and is incomplete. The sample has fewer than 150,000 clones, 85% to 95% seen once. Note on this clone: Its antigen is not identified.

Study-wide results and caveats: It was only after the peak T cell response that any repertoires were sampled. Spike-specific TCR breadth and depth were elevated following two AZD1222 doses. Donor demographics were predominantly white British with a female majority; clonal diversity may be underestimated. Spike-wide coverage was observed for vaccine-associated CD4 TCRs, with dominant responses at 160-218 and 743-854.

The TCR comes from an adult in good health. Source: peripheral blood, taken on day 0 of AZD1222 vaccination. The chain combines TRBV6-5 with TRBJ1-2, with unresolved D. In DNA, the CDR3 is TGTGCCAGCAGTTACTCGAATCTAGCCGGCTACACCTTC. Translation gives CASSYSNLAGYTF.